This TCR beta chain stems from a study of cytomegalovirus exposure and HLA in healthy donors. General study findings and limits: There were reportedly fewer N-insertions in an Asian-associated ancestry cluster than the approximately 640-donor mean, in a later analysis.

Comments on this clone: What it binds is unknown.

V was shortened by 4 bases and J by 0 bases, with 20 bases between the two germline ends. The germline CDR1 and CDR2 sequences are SGHRS and YFSETQ. CDR3 length equals 17 residues. The study ran its PCR with 60 Vbeta and 13 Jbeta primers. Libraries were prepared by immunoSEQ multiplex PCR; TCRdb keeps only in-frame clonotypes and omits some of them. The sample yields some 100,000 clones, approximately 75% seen once. The receptor comes from a woman in her seventies in good health and CMV-seropositive. This chain uses TRBV5-1 with TRBJ2-7, with D maybe TRBD2 (11 bases). The material sequenced was PBMCs. This CDR3 reads CASSRTGGTSGSYEQYF. CDR3 nucleotides: TGCGCCAGCAGCCGGACAGGGGGGACTAGCGGCTCCTACGAGCAGTACTTC.